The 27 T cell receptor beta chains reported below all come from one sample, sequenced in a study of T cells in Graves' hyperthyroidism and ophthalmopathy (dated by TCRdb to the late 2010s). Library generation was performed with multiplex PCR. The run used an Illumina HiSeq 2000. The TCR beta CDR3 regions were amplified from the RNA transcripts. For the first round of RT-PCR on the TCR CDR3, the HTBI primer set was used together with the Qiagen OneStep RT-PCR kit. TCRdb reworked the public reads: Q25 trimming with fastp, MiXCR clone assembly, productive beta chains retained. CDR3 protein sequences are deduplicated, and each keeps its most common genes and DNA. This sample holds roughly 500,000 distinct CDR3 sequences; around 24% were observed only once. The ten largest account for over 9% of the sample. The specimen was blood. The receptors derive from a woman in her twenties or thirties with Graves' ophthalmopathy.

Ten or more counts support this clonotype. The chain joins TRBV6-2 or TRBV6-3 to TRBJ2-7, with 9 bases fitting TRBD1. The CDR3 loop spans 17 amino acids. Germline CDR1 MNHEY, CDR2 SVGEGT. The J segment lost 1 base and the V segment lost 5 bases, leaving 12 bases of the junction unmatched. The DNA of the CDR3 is TGTGCCAGCAGTCTCAACGCCGGGACAGGGCCATCCTACGAGCAGTACTTC. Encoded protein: CASSLNAGTGPSYEQYF.

The CDR3 loop reads CASSNRAETQYF. As DNA, the CDR3 is TGTGCCAGCAGCAACAGGGCGGAGACCCAGTACTTC. The chain has TRBV2 and TRBJ2-5; weak D call: TRBD1 (6 bases). The CDR3 length is 12 residues. Germline V gene lookup returns CDR1 SNHLY and CDR2 FYNNEI. The V and J ends lost 6 bases and 5 bases respectively, with 10 bases between them.

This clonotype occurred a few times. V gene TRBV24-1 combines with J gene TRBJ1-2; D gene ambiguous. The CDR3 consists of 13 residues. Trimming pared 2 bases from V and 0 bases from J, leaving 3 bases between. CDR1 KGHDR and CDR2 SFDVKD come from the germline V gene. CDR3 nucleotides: TGTGCCACCAGTGATTACGCTAACTATGGCTACACCTTC. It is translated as CATSDYANYGYTF.

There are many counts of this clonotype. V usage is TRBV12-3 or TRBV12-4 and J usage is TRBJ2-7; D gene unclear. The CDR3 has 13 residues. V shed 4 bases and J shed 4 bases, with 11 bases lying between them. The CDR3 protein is CASSSLSLYEQYF. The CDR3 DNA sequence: TGTGCCAGCAGTTCACTGAGCCTTTACGAGCAGTACTTC.

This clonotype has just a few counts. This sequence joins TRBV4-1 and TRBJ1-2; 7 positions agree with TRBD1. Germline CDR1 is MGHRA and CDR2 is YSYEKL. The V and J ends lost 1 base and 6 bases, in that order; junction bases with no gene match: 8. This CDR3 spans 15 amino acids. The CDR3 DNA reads TGCGCCAGCAGCCAAGTCACCGGGACAGATAATGGCTACACCTTC. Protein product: CASSQVTGTDNGYTF.

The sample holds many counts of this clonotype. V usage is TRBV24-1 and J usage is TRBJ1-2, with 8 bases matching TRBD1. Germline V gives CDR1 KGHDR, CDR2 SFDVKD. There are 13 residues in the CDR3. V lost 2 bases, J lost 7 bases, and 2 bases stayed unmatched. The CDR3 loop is CATSDSGGLGYTF. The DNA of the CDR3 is TGTGCCACCAGTGATTCAGGGGGCCTTGGCTACACCTTC.

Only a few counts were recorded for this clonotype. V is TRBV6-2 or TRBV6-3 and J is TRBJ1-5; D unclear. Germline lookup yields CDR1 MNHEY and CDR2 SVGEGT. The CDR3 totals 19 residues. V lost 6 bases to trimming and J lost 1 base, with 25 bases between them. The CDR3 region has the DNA TGTGCCAGCAGCGCTTTCCCGAGTCTAATCGCACGCAGCAATCAGCCCCAGCATTTT. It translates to CASSAFPSLIARSNQPQHF.

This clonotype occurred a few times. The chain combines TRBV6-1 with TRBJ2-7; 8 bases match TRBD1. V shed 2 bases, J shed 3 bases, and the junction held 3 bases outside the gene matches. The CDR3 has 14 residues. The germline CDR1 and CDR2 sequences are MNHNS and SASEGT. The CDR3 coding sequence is TGTGCCAGCAGTGAACTCAGGGGGCTCTACGAGCAGTACTTC. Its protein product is CASSELRGLYEQYF.

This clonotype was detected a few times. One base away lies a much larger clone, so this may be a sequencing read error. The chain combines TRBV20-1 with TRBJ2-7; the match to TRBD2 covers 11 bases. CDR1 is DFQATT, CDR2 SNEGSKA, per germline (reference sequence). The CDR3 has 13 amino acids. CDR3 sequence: CCASGTSGPQQYF. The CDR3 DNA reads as TGCTGTGCTTCCGGGACTAGCGGCCCGCAGCAGTACTTC.

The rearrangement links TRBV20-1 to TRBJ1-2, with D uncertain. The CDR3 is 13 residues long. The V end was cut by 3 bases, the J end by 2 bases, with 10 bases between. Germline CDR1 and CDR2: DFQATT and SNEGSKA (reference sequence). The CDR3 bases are TGCAGTGCTAGGGTCCGAGTGAACTATGGCTACACCTTC. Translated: CSARVRVNYGYTF.

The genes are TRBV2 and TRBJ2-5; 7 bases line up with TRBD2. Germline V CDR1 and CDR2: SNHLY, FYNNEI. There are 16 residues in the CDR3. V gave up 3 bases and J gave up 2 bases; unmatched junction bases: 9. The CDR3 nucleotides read TGTGCCAGCAGTGAGACGGGGCGGGGGAGGCAAGAGACCCAGTACTTC. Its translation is CASSETGRGRQETQYF.

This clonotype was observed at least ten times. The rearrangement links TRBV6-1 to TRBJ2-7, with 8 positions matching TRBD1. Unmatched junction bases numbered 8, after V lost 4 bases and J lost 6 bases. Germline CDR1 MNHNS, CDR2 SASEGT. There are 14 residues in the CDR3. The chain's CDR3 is CASSASQGASEQYF. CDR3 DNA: TGTGCCAGCAGTGCTAGCCAGGGGGCGAGCGAGCAGTACTTC.

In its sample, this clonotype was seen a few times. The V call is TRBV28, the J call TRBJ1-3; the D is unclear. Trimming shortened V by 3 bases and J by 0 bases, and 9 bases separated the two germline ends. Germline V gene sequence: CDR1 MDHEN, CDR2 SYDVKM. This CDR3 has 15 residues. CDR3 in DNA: TGTGCCAGCAGTTTGTTCCGGGGCTCTGGAAACACCATATATTTT. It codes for CASSLFRGSGNTIYF.

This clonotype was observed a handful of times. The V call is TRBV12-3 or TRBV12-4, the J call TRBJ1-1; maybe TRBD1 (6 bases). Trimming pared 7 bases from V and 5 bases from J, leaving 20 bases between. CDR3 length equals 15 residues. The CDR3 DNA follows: TGTGCCAGCACCCCTCGGTTGGGGGCGCTGACTGAAGCTTTCTTT. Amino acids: CASTPRLGALTEAFF.

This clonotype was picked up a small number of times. The CDR3 region has the DNA TGCAGTGCTCCTAGGCGGGACAGGGGGCTGGGTGAAGCTTTCTTT. It is translated as CSAPRRDRGLGEAFF. The rearrangement links TRBV20-1 to TRBJ1-1, with 12 bases identical to TRBD1. V was clipped by 5 bases and J by 7 bases; unmatched bases: 11. Per germline, CDR1 DFQATT and CDR2 SNEGSKA (reference sequence). This CDR3 comprises 15 residues.

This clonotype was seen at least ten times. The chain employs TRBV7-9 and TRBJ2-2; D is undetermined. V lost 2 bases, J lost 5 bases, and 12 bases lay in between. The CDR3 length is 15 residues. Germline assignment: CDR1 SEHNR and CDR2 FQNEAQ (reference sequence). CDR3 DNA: TGTGCCAGCAGCTTACGTACGATGGAGACCGGGGAGCTGTTTTTT. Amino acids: CASSLRTMETGELFF.

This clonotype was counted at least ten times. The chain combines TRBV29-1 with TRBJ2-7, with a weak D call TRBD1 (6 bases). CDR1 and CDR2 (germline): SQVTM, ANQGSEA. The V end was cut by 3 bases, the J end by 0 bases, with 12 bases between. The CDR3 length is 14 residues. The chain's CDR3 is CSVDGGKSSYEQYF. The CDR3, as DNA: TGCAGCGTTGATGGGGGCAAAAGCTCCTACGAGCAGTACTTC.

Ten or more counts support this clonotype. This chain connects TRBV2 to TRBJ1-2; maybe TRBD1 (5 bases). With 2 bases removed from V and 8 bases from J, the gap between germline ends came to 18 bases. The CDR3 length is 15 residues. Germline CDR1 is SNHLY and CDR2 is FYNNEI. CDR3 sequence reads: CASSERGHARRGYTF. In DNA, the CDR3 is TGTGCCAGCAGTGAAAGAGGACATGCTCGGAGAGGCTACACCTTC.

The CDR3 here is CASSQWLLGNTIYF. The CDR3 nucleotides read TGTGCCAGCAGTCAATGGCTCCTTGGAAACACCATATATTTT. The J gene is TRBJ1-3, the V gene TRBV2, with D uncertain. V was shortened by 5 bases and J by 3 bases, with 11 bases between the two germline ends. The V gene's germline CDR1 is SNHLY and CDR2 FYNNEI. The CDR3 runs 14 residues.

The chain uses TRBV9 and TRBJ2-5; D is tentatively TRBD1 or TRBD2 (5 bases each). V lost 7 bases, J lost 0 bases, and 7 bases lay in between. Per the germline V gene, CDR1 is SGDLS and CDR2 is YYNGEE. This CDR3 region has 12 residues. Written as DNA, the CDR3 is TGTGCCAGCGGGACCAACCAAGAGACCCAGTACTTC. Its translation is CASGTNQETQYF.

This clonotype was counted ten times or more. In DNA, the CDR3 is TGTGCCAGCAGTTCTACAGGGAGGAATTCACCCCTCCACTTT. It specifies CASSSTGRNSPLHF. The chain recombines TRBV27 with TRBJ1-6, with D maybe TRBD1 (6 bases). CDR1 is MNHEY and CDR2 is SMNVEV in the germline V gene (reference sequence). The length of the CDR3 is 14 residues. The ends were cut back, 4 bases at V and 7 bases at J, with 11 bases in the middle.

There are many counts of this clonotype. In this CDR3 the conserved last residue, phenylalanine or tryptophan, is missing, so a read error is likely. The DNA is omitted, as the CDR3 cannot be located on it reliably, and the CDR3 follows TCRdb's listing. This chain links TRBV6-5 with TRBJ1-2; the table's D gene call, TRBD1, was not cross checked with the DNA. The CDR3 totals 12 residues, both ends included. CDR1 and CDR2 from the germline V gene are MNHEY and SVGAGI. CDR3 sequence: CASSYSGRDRGL.

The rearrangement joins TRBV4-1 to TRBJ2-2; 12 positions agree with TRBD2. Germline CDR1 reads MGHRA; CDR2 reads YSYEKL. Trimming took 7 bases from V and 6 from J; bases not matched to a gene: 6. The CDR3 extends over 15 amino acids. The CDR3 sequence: CASTVTSGGPGELFF. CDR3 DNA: TGCGCCAGCACCGTGACTAGCGGGGGACCCGGGGAGCTGTTTTTT.

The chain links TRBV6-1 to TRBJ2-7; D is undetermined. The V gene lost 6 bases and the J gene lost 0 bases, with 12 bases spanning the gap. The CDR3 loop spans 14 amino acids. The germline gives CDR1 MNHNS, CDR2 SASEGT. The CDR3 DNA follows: TGTGCCAGCAGAGAATCTAGGCCCTCCTACGAGCAGTACTTC. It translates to CASRESRPSYEQYF.

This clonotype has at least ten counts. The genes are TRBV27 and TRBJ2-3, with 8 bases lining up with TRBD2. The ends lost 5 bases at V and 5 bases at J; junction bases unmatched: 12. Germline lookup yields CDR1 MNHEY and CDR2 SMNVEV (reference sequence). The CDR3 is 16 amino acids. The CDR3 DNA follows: TGTGCCAGCAGTCCGCAAGCGGGGGTACTTGGAGATACGCAGTATTTT. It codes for CASSPQAGVLGDTQYF.

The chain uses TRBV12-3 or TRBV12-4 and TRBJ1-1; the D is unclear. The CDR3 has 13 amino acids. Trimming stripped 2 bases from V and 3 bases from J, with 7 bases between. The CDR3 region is CASSLFGDTEAFF. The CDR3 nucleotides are TGTGCCAGCAGTTTATTTGGGGACACTGAAGCTTTCTTT.

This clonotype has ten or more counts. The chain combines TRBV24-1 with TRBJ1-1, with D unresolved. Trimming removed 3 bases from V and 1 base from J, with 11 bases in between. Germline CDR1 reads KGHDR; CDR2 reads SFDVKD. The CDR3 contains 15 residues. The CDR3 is CATSDALGPNTEAFF. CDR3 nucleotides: TGTGCCACCAGTGATGCGTTAGGCCCGAACACTGAAGCTTTCTTT.